The rows below give T cell receptor beta chains drawn from one sample of a study of T-cell reconstitution after alpha-beta-depleted transplantation in children. TCRdb fed the PCR reads into MiXCR, producing one record per CDR3 protein. This repertoire shows more than 150,000 distinct CDR3 sequences, about 14% found once; its top ten account for roughly 13%. The sample in question was PBMCs from the stem cell graft donor, obtained from the stem cell graft. These receptors were taken from a human donor who donated a stem cell graft to a child with acute lymphoblastic leukemia. The CDR3 runs from the conserved cysteine through the conserved F or W. Each record gives: clone size, J gene, V gene, D gene, CDR3 protein, CDR3 DNA. A D gene is named only where the DNA matches it firmly. Clone size, where shown, is once, few, many, or a class for clones that have expanded.

abundance: -
j_gene: TRBJ1-2
v_gene: TRBV3-1
d_gene: -
CDR3aa: CASSQDTVNYGYTF
CDR3nt: TGTGCCAGCAGCCAAGACACAGTTAACTATGGCTACACCTTC

abundance: few
j_gene: TRBJ2-7
v_gene: TRBV5-1
d_gene: TRBD2
CDR3aa: CASSPEQTSGVYEQYF
CDR3nt: TGCGCCAGCAGCCCCGAACAGACTAGCGGGGTCTACGAGCAGTACTTC

abundance: many
j_gene: TRBJ1-5
v_gene: TRBV20-1
d_gene: TRBD1
CDR3aa: CSARDKGQGSNQPQHF
CDR3nt: TGCAGTGCTAGAGACAAAGGACAGGGAAGCAATCAGCCCCAGCATTTT

abundance: many
j_gene: TRBJ2-2
v_gene: TRBV29-1
d_gene: -
CDR3aa: CSVKESGELFF
CDR3nt: TGCAGCGTTAAGGAGTCCGGGGAGCTGTTTTTT

abundance: -
j_gene: TRBJ1-4
v_gene: TRBV5-1
d_gene: -
CDR3aa: CASSLLQGNEKLFF
CDR3nt: TGCGCCAGCAGCTTGTTACAGGGAAATGAAAAACTGTTTTTT

abundance: many
j_gene: TRBJ2-1
v_gene: TRBV5-1
d_gene: -
CDR3aa: CASSLPGYNEQFF
CDR3nt: TGCGCCAGCAGCTTGCCCGGCTACAATGAGCAGTTCTTC

abundance: -
j_gene: TRBJ1-2
v_gene: TRBV18
d_gene: TRBD1
CDR3aa: CASSPGQEVSAYGYTF
CDR3nt: TGTGCCAGCTCACCAGGACAGGAGGTCTCCGCCTATGGCTACACCTTC

abundance: many
j_gene: TRBJ2-5
v_gene: TRBV12-3/TRBV12-4
d_gene: -
CDR3aa: CASSLRRGGGGQYF
CDR3nt: TGTGCCAGCAGTTTACGTCGAGGCGGGGGCGGGCAGTACTTC

abundance: few
j_gene: TRBJ2-7
v_gene: TRBV19
d_gene: -
CDR3aa: CASRSSSYEQYF
CDR3nt: TGTGCCAGTAGATCCAGCTCCTACGAGCAGTACTTC

abundance: many
j_gene: TRBJ2-5
v_gene: TRBV12-3/TRBV12-4
d_gene: -
CDR3aa: CASSPRVETQYF
CDR3nt: TGTGCCAGCAGTCCTAGAGTAGAGACCCAGTACTTC

abundance: many
j_gene: TRBJ1-1
v_gene: TRBV6-2/TRBV6-3
d_gene: -
CDR3aa: CASSYHPGRNTEAFF
CDR3nt: TGTGCCAGCAGTTACCATCCAGGGAGGAACACTGAAGCTTTCTTT

abundance: few
j_gene: TRBJ2-2
v_gene: TRBV5-1
d_gene: -
CDR3aa: CASSLGWGRVFVNTGELFF
CDR3nt: TGCGCCAGCAGCTTGGGATGGGGTCGTGTTTTCGTTAACACCGGGGAGCTGTTTTTT

abundance: many
j_gene: TRBJ2-1
v_gene: TRBV11-2
d_gene: TRBD1
CDR3aa: CASSSLGTGATNYNEQFF
CDR3nt: TGTGCCAGCAGTTCGCTGGGGACAGGGGCTACGAACTACAATGAGCAGTTCTTC

abundance: many
j_gene: TRBJ2-7
v_gene: TRBV5-5
d_gene: -
CDR3aa: CASSLFTIPSYEQYF
CDR3nt: TGTGCCAGCAGCTTGTTCACGATCCCCTCCTACGAGCAGTACTTC

abundance: -
j_gene: TRBJ1-1
v_gene: TRBV27
d_gene: -
CDR3aa: CASSPDYLDRRTFF
CDR3nt: TGTGCCAGCAGTCCCGACTACCTAGACAGGAGGACTTTCTTT

abundance: many
j_gene: TRBJ1-1
v_gene: TRBV5-1
d_gene: -
CDR3aa: CASKRGVGMNTEAFF
CDR3nt: TGCGCCTCGAAAAGGGGAGTGGGGATGAACACTGAAGCTTTCTTT

abundance: many
j_gene: TRBJ1-2
v_gene: TRBV27
d_gene: TRBD1
CDR3aa: CASTPDRGQGGYTF
CDR3nt: TGTGCCAGCACTCCAGACAGGGGGCAGGGTGGCTACACCTTC

abundance: -
j_gene: TRBJ1-1
v_gene: TRBV11-3
d_gene: -
CDR3aa: CASTFSGDTEAFF
CDR3nt: TGTGCCAGCACCTTTTCGGGGGACACTGAAGCTTTCTTT

abundance: many
j_gene: TRBJ2-1
v_gene: TRBV20-1
d_gene: TRBD2
CDR3aa: CSALGLAGALHEQFF
CDR3nt: TGCAGTGCTCTCGGACTAGCGGGAGCGTTGCATGAGCAGTTCTTC

abundance: many
j_gene: TRBJ1-1
v_gene: TRBV5-1
d_gene: -
CDR3aa: CASSVGADTEAFF
CDR3nt: TGCGCCAGCAGCGTAGGCGCGGACACTGAAGCTTTCTTT

abundance: many
j_gene: TRBJ2-7
v_gene: TRBV10-3
d_gene: -
CDR3aa: CAIWDEAYEQYF
CDR3nt: TGTGCCATCTGGGACGAGGCCTACGAGCAGTACTTC

abundance: many
j_gene: TRBJ2-3
v_gene: TRBV5-1
d_gene: TRBD2
CDR3aa: CASSPGLAGADTQYF
CDR3nt: TGCGCCAGCAGCCCGGGACTAGCGGGAGCAGATACGCAGTATTTT

abundance: -
j_gene: TRBJ1-2
v_gene: TRBV30
d_gene: -
CDR3aa: CACSIYGYTF
CDR3nt: TGTGCCTGCTCGATCTATGGCTACACCTTC

abundance: few
j_gene: TRBJ2-1
v_gene: TRBV5-5
d_gene: -
CDR3aa: CASSLEGRDFNEQFF
CDR3nt: TGTGCCAGCAGCTTGGAGGGGCGGGACTTCAATGAGCAGTTCTTC

abundance: many
j_gene: TRBJ2-7
v_gene: TRBV29-1
d_gene: -
CDR3aa: CSVDGSNYEQYF
CDR3nt: TGCAGCGTTGATGGAAGCAACTACGAGCAGTACTTC